A selection of T cell receptor beta chains follows, all from one sample in a study of control samples from healthy donors and cancer patients. This table comes from immunoSEQ multiplex PCR, and its TCRdb copy is limited to in-frame clones, with some not included. The top ten hold about 1.1% of the sample, which has around 110,000 clones, approximately 92% seen once. The sequencing sample was made of PBMCs. The receptors originated from a woman in her forties or fifties with colorectal cancer. Both conserved end residues are part of each CDR3. A D gene is named only where the DNA matches it firmly. Size values are once, few and many counts, or a class for expanded clones, and some rows have none.

>TRBJ1-4|TRBV28|TRBD1|.
TGTGCCAGCAGTTCCCAACAGGGGGGTCGTGAAAAACTGTTTTTT
CASSSQQGGREKLFF
>TRBJ1-3|TRBV3-1/TRBV3-2|.|.
TGTGCCAGCAGCCCGGGACTTGGAAACACCATATATTTT
CASSPGLGNTIYF
>TRBJ1-1|TRBV18|.|.
TGTGCCAGCTCACCCGGGGGGGCTGGGACTGAAGCTTTCTTT
CASSPGGAGTEAFF
>TRBJ1-1|TRBV30|.|.
TGTGCCTGGAGTGTAAACGCGGTGAAGACTGAAGCTTTCTTT
CAWSVNAVKTEAFF
>TRBJ2-7|TRBV14|TRBD1|.
TGTGCCAGCAGCCAAAACCTTCCCCTCCCTACAGGGGCGTTTTTGGGCGAGCAGTACTTC
CASSQNLPLPTGAFLGEQYF
>TRBJ2-7|TRBV15|.|few
TGTGCCACCAGCAGTGGGACGACAGCTTCGCAGTACTTC
CATSSGTTASQYF
>TRBJ2-1|TRBV5-8|TRBD2|.
TGTGCCAGCAGCTTCCCGGGACTAGGAATTGTCAATGAGCAGTTCTTC
CASSFPGLGIVNEQFF
>TRBJ1-1|TRBV9|.|few
TGTGCCAGCAGCACAGGGTTGATGAACACTGAAGCTTTCTTT
CASSTGLMNTEAFF
>TRBJ2-1|TRBV6-5|TRBD2|.
TGTGCCAGCAGGCGGGGGGTAAATGAGCAGTTCTTC
CASRRGVNEQFF
>TRBJ1-2|TRBV6-5|.|.
TGTGCCACCTTGACATCGAAACGGGGCTACACCTTC
CATLTSKRGYTF
>TRBJ1-5|TRBV19|TRBD1|.
TGTGCCAGTAGTGGGACAGGGGAATACGGTGAATACAATCAGCCCCAGCATTTT
CASSGTGEYGEYNQPQHF
>TRBJ1-6|TRBV6-6|.|.
TGTGCCAGCAGGGCGGGCAGCTCCTATAATTCACCCCTCCACTTT
CASRAGSSYNSPLHF
>TRBJ1-1|TRBV18|.|.
TGTGCCAGCTCACCCGCCCCCAACACTGAAGCTTTCTTT
CASSPAPNTEAFF
>TRBJ1-2|TRBV19|.|.
TGTGCCAGTAGTATATTCGACAGTCGTACGTCTGGCTACACCTTC
CASSIFDSRTSGYTF
>TRBJ2-7|TRBV5-6|.|.
TGTGCCAGCAGCTACGGAACAAACGAGCAGTACTTC
CASSYGTNEQYF
>TRBJ2-2|TRBV9|TRBD2|.
TGTGCCAGCAGCGAGGGGACTAGCGCCGGCACCGGGGAGCTGTTTTTT
CASSEGTSAGTGELFF